The clone carrying this T cell receptor (beta chain) was seen a few times. Its specificity is not known. These data come from a study of human T cells and chemical hapten exposure. About the research overall: Skin of the upper inner arm, roughly 2 cm by roughly 2 cm, received 2% DPC for sensitization. Study conclusions and caveats: TCRs at a frequency above 1 in 1000 stayed unchanged with DPC sensitization.

Germline CDR1 SGHNT, CDR2 YENEEA. The CDR3 runs 13 residues. V gave up 0 bases and J gave up 6 bases, with 8 bases separating them. Noted time point: pre-sensitization, week 0. Stated treatment: therapeutic diphenylcyclopropenone sensitization with weekly scalp DPC. TCRdb re-derived calls from the RACE reads in MiXCR, one entry per CDR3 protein. The data show over 70,000 distinct CDR3 sequences, with about 15% seen just once and roughly 4.8% held by the top ten. The rearrangement uses TRBV11-3 and TRBJ1-2; D is perhaps TRBD1 (6 bases). The specimen comprised whole blood, sampled in connection with sensitization to the hapten diphenylcyclopropenone (DPC). The sequence was collected from a woman aged 50 to 60 with alopecia areata. Some clones in this sample may be carry-over from other donors' samples. The CDR3 bases are TGTGCCAGCAGCTTAGAGGCAGGGGATGGCTACACCTTC. Translation gives CASSLEAGDGYTF.